A single sample is the source of the 4 T cell receptor beta chains below, sequenced in a study of T-cell reconstitution after alpha-beta-depleted transplantation in children. Preparation of the TCRbeta library was carried out with unique molecular identifiers. Using its own MiXCR run on the PCR reads, TCRdb lists one record per CDR3 protein. Counted here are a few hundred thousand distinct CDR3 sequences, around 16% occurring once; the ten biggest clones make up 25% to 30%. The sample consisted of PBMCs, mostly from graft donor cells, taken 360 days after TCRalphabeta/CD19-depleted stem cell transplant. These receptors were collected from a boy in the first two years of life who had a stem cell transplant for Wiskott-Aldrich syndrome, so the T cells may come from the graft donor.

This clonotype came up a few times. The chain is built from TRBV5-1 and TRBJ2-1, with a possible D match to TRBD1 (6 bases). V dropped 0 bases and J dropped 4 bases, with 17 bases sitting between them. Germline loops: CDR1 SGHRS, CDR2 YFSETQ. CDR3 size: 17 residues. CDR3 DNA sequence: TGCGCCAGCAGCTTGGGGTTACAGGGTGCCCTTTACAATGAGCAGTTCTTC. This codes for CASSLGLQGALYNEQFF.

This clonotype has just a few counts. This chain connects TRBV18 to TRBJ2-7; no definite D call. Germline assignment: CDR1 KGHSH and CDR2 LQKENI. V was shortened by 4 bases and J by 6 bases, with 22 bases between the two germline ends. The CDR3 totals 16 residues. CDR3 nucleotides: TGTGCCAGCTCACAGCTCGCCCCCAGGCAGTCGGTCGAGCAGTACTTC. It codes for CASSQLAPRQSVEQYF.

The V and J genes are TRBV10-3 and TRBJ2-6; D is ambiguous. V was pared by 7 bases and J by 2 bases, with 12 bases between. The CDR3 contains 15 residues. Germline V CDR1 and CDR2: ENHRY, SYGVKD. CDR3 in amino acids: CAIKGGYAGANVLTF. DNA of the CDR3: TGTGCCATCAAGGGTGGGTACGCTGGGGCCAACGTCCTGACTTTC.

This clonotype was recorded a few times. The chain carries TRBV5-1 and TRBJ1-1, with 8 nucleotides matching TRBD1. The CDR3 totals 12 residues. V shed 0 bases and J 11 bases; nucleotides not matched to a gene: 3. CDR1 is SGHRS, CDR2 YFSETQ, per germline. The CDR3 DNA sequence: TGCGCCAGCAGCTTGGACAGGGGGGAGGCTTTCTTT. Residues: CASSLDRGEAFF.